The next 5 T cell receptor beta chains were all read from a single sample in a study of regulatory T cells in long-lasting Graves disease. Regarding time point: newly diagnosed GD, antithyroid drugs for less than 3 months. PBMC RNA served as the TCR library source. According to the study, TCR beta libraries were built with iRepertoire HTBI primers and CDR3-region Arm-PCR. From the multiplex PCR reads, TCRdb called clonotypes with MiXCR, one entry per CDR3 protein. The sample records under 250,000 distinct CDR3 sequences, around 21% being singletons. The starting material was peripheral blood mononuclear cells (PBMCs), obtained at new diagnosis, from a patient treated with antithyroid drugs. Receptor source: a female donor with Graves disease.

This clonotype occurred many times. The chain recombines TRBV12-3 or TRBV12-4 with TRBJ1-1, with D uncertain. This CDR3 region has 11 residues. Trimming took 9 bases from V and 10 from J, leaving 15 bases between them. CDR3 DNA sequence: TGTGCCAGTGGCCGACGCCTCGGAGCTTTCTTT. As protein: CASGRRLGAFF.

This clonotype has ten or more counts. This chain uses TRBV3-1 with TRBJ2-2, with 9 bases that match TRBD1. J lost 2 bases, V lost 7 bases, and 5 bases had no gene match. The CDR3 runs 15 residues. The germline V gene has CDR1 LGHDT and CDR2 YNNKEL (reference sequence). The CDR3 protein is CASTRQGVNTGELFF. The DNA of the CDR3 is TGTGCCAGCACCAGACAGGGGGTTAACACCGGGGAGCTGTTTTTT.

The V call is TRBV12-3 or TRBV12-4, the J call TRBJ1-5, with 7 bases identical to TRBD1. This CDR3 contains 14 residues. J gave up 3 bases and V 5 bases, and 4 bases lay outside the gene matches. CDR3 protein: CASSPGTANQPQHF. CDR3 nucleotide sequence: TGTGCCAGCAGTCCCGGGACAGCCAATCAGCCCCAGCATTTT.

Worth noting for this clonotype: A single base separates this from a much larger clone, so it may be a read error. The CDR3 does not close with the conserved phenylalanine or tryptophan, likely indicating a read error. The chain joins TRBV20-1 to TRBJ2-5; D perhaps matches TRBD2 (6 bases). The CDR3 has 16 amino acids. Per germline, CDR1 DFQATT and CDR2 SNEGSKA (reference sequence). Trimming stripped 0 bases from V and 1 base from J, with 15 bases between. The CDR3 DNA is TGCAGTGCTAGAGACTCGTCTCGGGGGATCCAAGAGACCCAGTACCTC. It encodes CSARDSSRGIQETQYL.

This clonotype was detected many times. The V gene is TRBV28, the J gene TRBJ2-7; a weak D match, TRBD1 (6 bases). Germline lookup yields CDR1 MDHEN and CDR2 SYDVKM. The V and J ends lost 8 bases and 3 bases respectively, with 17 bases between them. The CDR3 has 14 residues. CDR3 sequence (DNA): TGTGCCAGCCAGTCCGGGACACGCAGCTACGAGCAGTACTTC. Amino acids: CASQSGTRSYEQYF. The full variable domain, rest sourced from reference TRBV28 and TRBJ2-7, is DVKVTQSSRYLVKRTGEKVFLECVQDMDHENMFWYRQDPGLGLRLIYFSYDVKMKEKGDIPEGYSVSREKKERFSLILESASTNQTSMYLCASQSGTRSYEQYFGPGTRLTVT.